This is a list of T cell receptor beta chains from one sample in a study of shared clonotypes between healthy human individuals. Only in-frame clones appear in the TCRdb table, and some are missing; sequencing was by immunoSEQ multiplex PCR. Among millions of clones listed, 85% to 95% were seen once. The material sequenced was naive CD8+ T cells from PBMCs. The receptors were sampled from a man younger than 35 in good health. Some clones in this sample may be carry-over from other donors' samples. CDR3s include the opening cysteine and the closing phenylalanine or tryptophan. Each record gives: V gene, D gene, clone size, J gene, CDR3 DNA, CDR3 protein. The D gene is left open where the match is weak. Size is stated for part of the rows, as once, few or many counts, or as a class when the clone is expanded.

TRBV27	TRBD2	.	TRBJ2-1	TGTGCCAGCAGTTTGGGACCGGCTAGCGGGAGAGATGAGCAGTTCTTC	CASSLGPASGRDEQFF
TRBV9	TRBD1	.	TRBJ1-4	TGTGCCAGCAGGGCCGGACAGGGTGGGACTAATGAAAAACTGTTTTTT	CASRAGQGGTNEKLFF
TRBV9	.	.	TRBJ2-3	TGTGCCAGCAGCGTATCTTCCCGACGAAGCACAGATACGCAGTATTTT	CASSVSSRRSTDTQYF
TRBV5-1	TRBD1	.	TRBJ1-1	TGCGCCAGCAGGCCTCCACCGGGACAGGGAAACACTGAAGCTTTCTTT	CASRPPPGQGNTEAFF
TRBV11-2	.	once	TRBJ2-7	TGTGCCAGCTCCTTTATAACCTACGAGCAGTACTTC	CASSFITYEQYF
TRBV6-5	.	.	TRBJ1-1	TGTGCCAGCAGCATTGATGGGGGTGAAGCTTTCTTT	CASSIDGGEAFF
TRBV28	TRBD1	.	TRBJ1-1	TGTGCCAGCAGTTTACTACAGGGGGTTGACACTGAAGCTTTCTTT	CASSLLQGVDTEAFF
TRBV11-2	TRBD2	.	TRBJ2-1	TGTGCCAGCAGCTTAGCTAGCGGGATACTTTCTGAGCAGTTCTTC	CASSLASGILSEQFF
TRBV28	.	.	TRBJ2-7	TGTGCCAGCAGACTTGGACCCTCCGGGTACGAGCAGTACTTC	CASRLGPSGYEQYF
TRBV7-8	.	.	TRBJ1-2	TGTGCCAGCAGCTTAGGTCCAGGAGACGGCTACACCTTC	CASSLGPGDGYTF